What follows are 12 T cell receptor beta chains derived from one specimen sequenced in a study of blood T cell repertoires in COVID-19. TCRdb's table, derived via immunoSEQ multiplex PCR, lists solely in-frame clones and lacks some. In the table there are about 250,000 clones, about 79% of which are singletons. Sequenced: peripheral blood. The receptor source for this set is a man older than 75 with acute or convalescent COVID-19.

The chain joins TRBV5-1 to TRBJ2-5, with D perhaps TRBD1 (5 bases). Per the germline V gene, CDR1 is SGHRS and CDR2 is YFSETQ. This CDR3 spans 13 amino acids. Trimming took off 4 bases at V and 1 base at J, with 8 bases between the two ends. The CDR3 sequence is CASSRQSQETQYF. CDR3 DNA: TGCGCCAGCAGCCGACAGTCCCAAGAGACCCAGTACTTC.

The rearrangement joins TRBV9 to TRBJ2-2; perhaps TRBD1 as D (6 bases). With 1 base removed from V and 0 bases from J, the gap between germline ends came to 10 bases. The CDR3 has 16 amino acids. Germline assignment: CDR1 SGDLS and CDR2 YYNGEE. CDR3 region: CASSVSGTTNTGELFF. The DNA of the CDR3 is TGTGCCAGCAGCGTATCCGGGACAACGAACACCGGGGAGCTGTTTTTT.

The rearrangement uses TRBV6-4 and TRBJ2-4; 8 bases are a match to TRBD1. Unmatched junction bases numbered 16, after V lost 2 bases and J lost 1 base. This CDR3 has 20 amino acids. Germline V gene lookup returns CDR1 MRHNA and CDR2 SNTAGT. In DNA form, the CDR3 reads TGTGCCAGCAGTGACGGAGATTGGGTGGACAGGGCTATGGCCAAAAACATTCAGTACTTC. Its protein is CASSDGDWVDRAMAKNIQYF.

This chain joins TRBV25-1 and TRBJ1-2; 7 bases are a match to TRBD1. Germline-derived CDR1 and CDR2 are MGHDK and SYGVNS. The CDR3 is 17 amino acids. With 3 bases clipped from V and 2 bases from J, the junction kept 12 bases outside the gene matches. The DNA for the CDR3 is TGTGCCAGCAGTGATTTGGGGTCGACAGGGCAGAACTATGGCTACACCTTC. Translating it yields CASSDLGSTGQNYGYTF.

This sequence joins TRBV5-1 and TRBJ2-7; TRBD1 agrees at 7 bases. The V gene's germline CDR1 is SGHRS and CDR2 YFSETQ. Trimming cost V 1 base and J 2 bases; bases outside gene matches: 3. CDR3 length: 14 residues. CDR3 coding DNA: TGCGCCAGCAGCTTGTCACAGGGGACCTACGAGCAGTACTTC. Protein sequence: CASSLSQGTYEQYF.

This clone appeared once. The V call is TRBV18, the J call TRBJ1-5; 9 bases match TRBD1. V was clipped by 5 bases and J by 6 bases; unmatched bases: 8. Germline V lookup: CDR1 KGHSH, CDR2 LQKENI. The CDR3 is 15 amino acids. CDR3 protein: CASSTRQGVIQPQHF. For the CDR3, the DNA is TGTGCCAGCTCAACACGACAGGGGGTCATTCAGCCCCAGCATTTT.

This sequence joins TRBV7-9 and TRBJ1-1; 8 bases are a match to TRBD1. Germline V gene sequence: CDR1 SEHNR, CDR2 FQNEAQ (reference sequence). CDR3 length equals 16 residues. Losses at the gene ends were 5 bases for V and 2 bases for J; bases not matched to a gene: 10. The CDR3, as DNA: TGTGCCAGCAGCACCCGTATTGGACAGGGAAACACTGAAGCTTTCTTT. It yields the protein CASSTRIGQGNTEAFF.

This clone was seen more than once but under ten times. The gene calls are TRBV24-1 and TRBJ2-3; TRBD1 is a possible D gene (5 bases). The CDR3 totals 12 residues. CDR1 is KGHDR and CDR2 is SFDVKD in the germline V gene. V lost 5 bases and J lost 7, with 9 bases in between. The CDR3 DNA follows: TGTGCCACCAGTGCCCAGGGTAATACGCAGTATTTT. Its protein product is CATSAQGNTQYF.

The chain combines TRBV19 with TRBJ2-4; TRBD2 is a possible D gene (5 bases). V lost 7 bases and J 0 bases, leaving 10 bases between the germline ends. CDR1 and CDR2 (germline): LNHDA, SQIVND (reference sequence). CDR3 length: 14 residues. This chain's CDR3 is CASNSEGAKNIQYF. The CDR3 DNA is TGTGCCAGTAATAGCGAGGGAGCCAAAAACATTCAGTACTTC.

The chain's CDR3 is CASSLGNRVSPLHF. The CDR3 nucleotides read TGTGCCAGCAGTTTAGGGAACAGGGTCTCACCCCTCCACTTT. The chain couples TRBV28 to TRBJ1-6, with TRBD1 as a possible D gene (6 bases). V lost 2 bases and J lost 10, with 12 bases in between. In germline, CDR1 is MDHEN, CDR2 SYDVKM. The CDR3 has 14 amino acids.

The genes are TRBV5-5 and TRBJ2-7; possible D gene TRBD1, 6 bases. The CDR3 totals 13 residues. Germline V gene sequence: CDR1 SGHKS, CDR2 YYEKEE (reference sequence). V lost 3 bases and J 10 bases, leaving 17 bases between the germline ends. CDR3 nucleotides: TGTGCCAGCAGCTCCCCTATACAGGGCGTTCAGTACTTC. It codes for CASSSPIQGVQYF.

The gene calls are TRBV4-1 and TRBJ1-4, with D unresolved. This CDR3 has 14 amino acids. Germline V gene lookup returns CDR1 MGHRA and CDR2 YSYEKL. Trimming left V 0 bases short and J 11 bases short, with 13 bases between. CDR3 residues: CASSQDRVSRKLFF. The DNA for the CDR3 is TGCGCCAGCAGCCAAGATCGAGTGTCCAGGAAACTGTTTTTT.